This entry lists 3 T cell receptor beta chains sequenced from one sample in a study of control samples from healthy donors and cancer patients. Sequencing was performed with immunoSEQ multiplex PCR; in TCRdb, only in-frame clones are kept and a portion is missing. The sample has fewer than 150,000 clones, about 91% seen once. Sequencing was carried out using blood. These receptors were taken from a man between 18 and 29 years old in good health.

The CDR3 nucleotides are TGTGCCAGCAGCTTCCAGGACCCTAGCACAGATACGCAGTATTTT. Amino acids: CASSFQDPSTDTQYF. The chain uses TRBV7-9 and TRBJ2-3; D ambiguous. This CDR3 has 15 residues. Deletions cut 3 bases from V and 0 bases from J, with 10 bases between. The V gene's germline CDR1 is SEHNR and CDR2 FQNEAQ (reference sequence).

The V gene is TRBV19, the J gene TRBJ2-3, with 7 bases aligning to TRBD1. CDR3 length: 14 amino acids. Losses at the gene ends were 3 bases for V and 4 bases for J; bases not matched to a gene: 4. CDR1 and CDR2 (germline): LNHDA, SQIVND (reference sequence). The CDR3 loop reads CASSILTGPDTQYF. Written as DNA, the CDR3 is TGTGCCAGTAGTATCTTGACAGGGCCAGATACGCAGTATTTT.

The chain recombines TRBV5-5 with TRBJ1-4; D gene uncertain. The CDR3 is 16 residues long. V lost 6 bases, J lost 4 bases, and 19 bases lay in between. The V gene's germline CDR1 is SGHKS and CDR2 YYEKEE (reference sequence). Here the CDR3 DNA reads TGTGCCAGCACCGGACGCCGGACGGAGGATAATGAAAAACTGTTTTTT. Protein: CASTGRRTEDNEKLFF. Together with reference TRBV5-5 and TRBJ1-4, the CDR3 gives the full variable domain: DAGVTQSPTHLIKTRGQQVTLRCSPISGHKSVSWYQQVLGQGPQFIFQYYEKEERGRGNFPDRFSARQFPNYSSELNVNALLLGDSALYLCASTGRRTEDNEKLFFGSGTQLSVL.